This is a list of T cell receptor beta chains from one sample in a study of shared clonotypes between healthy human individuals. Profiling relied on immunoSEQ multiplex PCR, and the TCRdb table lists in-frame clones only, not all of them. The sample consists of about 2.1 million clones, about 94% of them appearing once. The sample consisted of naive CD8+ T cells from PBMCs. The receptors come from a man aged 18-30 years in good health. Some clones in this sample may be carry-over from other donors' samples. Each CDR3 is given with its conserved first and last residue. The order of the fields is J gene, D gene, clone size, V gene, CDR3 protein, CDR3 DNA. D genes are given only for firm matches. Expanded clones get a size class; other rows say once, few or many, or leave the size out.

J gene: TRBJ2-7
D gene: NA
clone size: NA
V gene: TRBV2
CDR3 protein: CASSERFASYEQYF
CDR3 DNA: TGTGCCAGCAGTGAACGGTTTGCCTCCTACGAGCAGTACTTC

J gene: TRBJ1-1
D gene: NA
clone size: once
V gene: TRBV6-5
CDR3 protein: CASSYSTANTEAFF
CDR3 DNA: TGTGCCAGCAGTTACTCGACCGCGAACACTGAAGCTTTCTTT

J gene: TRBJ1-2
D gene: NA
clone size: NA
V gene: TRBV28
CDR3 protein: CASSKDAVYGYTF
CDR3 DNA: TGTGCCAGCAGTAAGGACGCAGTCTATGGCTACACCTTC

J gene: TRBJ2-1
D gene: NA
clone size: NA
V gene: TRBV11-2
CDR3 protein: CASQSSGNEQFF
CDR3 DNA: TGTGCCAGCCAGTCTTCGGGGAATGAGCAGTTCTTC

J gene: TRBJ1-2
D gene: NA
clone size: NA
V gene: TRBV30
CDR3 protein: CAWTFGDATTYGYTF
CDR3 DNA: TGTGCCTGGACTTTTGGAGATGCCACGACCTATGGCTACACCTTC

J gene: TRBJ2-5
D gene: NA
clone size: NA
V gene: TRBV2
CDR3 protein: CASSGDRNRETQYF
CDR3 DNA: TGTGCCAGCAGTGGTGACAGGAACCGAGAGACCCAGTACTTC

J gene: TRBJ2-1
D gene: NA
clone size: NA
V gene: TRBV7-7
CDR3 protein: CASSPVGLLGPGEQFF
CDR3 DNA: TGTGCCAGCAGCCCAGTTGGGCTGCTTGGTCCGGGTGAGCAGTTCTTC

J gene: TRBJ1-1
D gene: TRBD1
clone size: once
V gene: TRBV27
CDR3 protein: CASSYRGRTEAFF
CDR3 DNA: TGTGCCAGCAGCTACAGGGGGCGCACTGAAGCTTTCTTT

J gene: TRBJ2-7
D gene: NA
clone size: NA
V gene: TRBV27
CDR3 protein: CASGPLPYEQYF
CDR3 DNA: TGTGCCAGCGGCCCCCTCCCCTACGAGCAGTACTTC

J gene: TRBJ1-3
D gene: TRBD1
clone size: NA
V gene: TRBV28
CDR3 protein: CASGTGNSGNTIYF
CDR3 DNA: TGTGCCAGCGGGACAGGGAACTCTGGAAACACCATATATTTT

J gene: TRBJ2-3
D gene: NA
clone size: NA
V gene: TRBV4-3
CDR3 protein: CASSQDGQNTDTQYF
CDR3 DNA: TGCGCCAGCAGCCAAGATGGACAGAACACAGATACGCAGTATTTT

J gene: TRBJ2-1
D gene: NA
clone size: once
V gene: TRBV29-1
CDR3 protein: CSDGVRPSYNEQFF
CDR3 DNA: TGCAGCGATGGGGTTCGACCATCCTACAATGAGCAGTTCTTC

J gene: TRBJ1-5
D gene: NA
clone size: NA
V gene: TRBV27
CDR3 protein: CASGWTGVSNQPQHF
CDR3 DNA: TGTGCCAGCGGGTGGACGGGCGTTAGCAATCAGCCCCAGCATTTT

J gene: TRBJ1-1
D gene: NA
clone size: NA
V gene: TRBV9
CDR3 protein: CASSEREAFF
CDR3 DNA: TGTGCCAGCAGCGAGAGGGAAGCTTTCTTT

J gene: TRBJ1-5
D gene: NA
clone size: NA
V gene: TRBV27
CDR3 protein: CASSPLRVNQPQHF
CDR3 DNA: TGTGCCAGCAGTCCGCTTAGAGTCAATCAGCCCCAGCATTTT

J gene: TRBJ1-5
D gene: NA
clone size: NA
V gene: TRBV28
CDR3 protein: CASSLLGVDSNQPQHF
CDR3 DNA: TGTGCCAGCAGTTTACTCGGGGTAGATAGCAATCAGCCCCAGCATTTT

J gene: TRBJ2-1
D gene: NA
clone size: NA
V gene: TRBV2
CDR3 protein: CASSVRALGVYNEQFF
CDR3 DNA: TGTGCCAGCAGTGTCCGCGCTCTTGGGGTTTACAATGAGCAGTTCTTC

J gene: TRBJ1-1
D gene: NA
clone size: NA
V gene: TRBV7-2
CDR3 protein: CASSLAGTPTEAFF
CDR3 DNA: TGTGCCAGCAGCTTAGCTGGGACCCCCACTGAAGCTTTCTTT

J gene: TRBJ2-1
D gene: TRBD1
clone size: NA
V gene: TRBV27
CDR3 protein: CATGFRDRPYNEQFF
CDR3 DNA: TGTGCCACCGGCTTCCGGGACAGGCCATACAATGAGCAGTTCTTC

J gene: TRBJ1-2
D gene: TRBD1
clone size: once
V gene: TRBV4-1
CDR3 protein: CASSPRTGTPYGYTF
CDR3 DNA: TGCGCCAGCAGCCCACGGACAGGGACCCCCTATGGCTACACCTTC

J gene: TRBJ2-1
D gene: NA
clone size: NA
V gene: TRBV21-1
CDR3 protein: CASSKGRGIVNEQFF
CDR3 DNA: TGTGCCAGCAGCAAAGGTAGGGGTATCGTGAATGAGCAGTTCTTC

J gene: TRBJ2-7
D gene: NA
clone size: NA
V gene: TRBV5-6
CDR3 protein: CASSFGRGLGVEQYF
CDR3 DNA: TGTGCCAGCAGCTTCGGGCGGGGACTTGGTGTGGAGCAGTACTTC

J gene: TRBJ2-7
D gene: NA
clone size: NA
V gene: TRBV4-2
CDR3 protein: CASSHDFRDTAYEQYF
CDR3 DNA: TGTGCCAGCAGCCATGACTTCCGGGACACAGCCTACGAGCAGTACTTC

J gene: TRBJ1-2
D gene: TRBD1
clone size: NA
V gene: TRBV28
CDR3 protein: CASRQRDRANYGYTF
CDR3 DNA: TGTGCCAGCAGACAAAGGGACAGGGCTAACTATGGCTACACCTTC

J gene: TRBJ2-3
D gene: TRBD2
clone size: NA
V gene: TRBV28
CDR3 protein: CASSLLVAGGGSTDTQYF
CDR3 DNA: TGTGCCAGCAGTTTATTGGTAGCGGGAGGGGGATCAACAGATACGCAGTATTTT

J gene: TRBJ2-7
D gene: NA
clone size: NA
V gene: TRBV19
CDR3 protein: CASSSRPVGLAYEQYF
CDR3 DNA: TGTGCCAGTAGTTCCAGGCCTGTAGGGCTGGCCTACGAGCAGTACTTC

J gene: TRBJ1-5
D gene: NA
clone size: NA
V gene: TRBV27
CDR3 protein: CASAWYSNQPQHF
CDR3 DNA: TGTGCCAGCGCGTGGTATAGCAATCAGCCCCAGCATTTT

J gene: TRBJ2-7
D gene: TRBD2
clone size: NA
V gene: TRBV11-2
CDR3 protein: CASSLETSGIYYEQYF
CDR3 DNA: TGTGCCAGCAGCTTAGAGACTAGCGGGATTTACTACGAGCAGTACTTC

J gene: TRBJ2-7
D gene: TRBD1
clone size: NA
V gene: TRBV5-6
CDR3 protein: CASSLVTGASYEQYF
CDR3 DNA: TGTGCCAGCAGCTTGGTTACAGGGGCCTCCTACGAGCAGTACTTC

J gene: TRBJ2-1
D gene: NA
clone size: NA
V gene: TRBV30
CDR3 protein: CAWSVTGVWNEQFF
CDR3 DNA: TGTGCCTGGAGTGTGACGGGAGTGTGGAATGAGCAGTTCTTC

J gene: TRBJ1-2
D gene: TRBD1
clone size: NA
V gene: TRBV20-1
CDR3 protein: CSATYRGGYTF
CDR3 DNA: TGCAGTGCTACTTACAGGGGGGGCTACACCTTC

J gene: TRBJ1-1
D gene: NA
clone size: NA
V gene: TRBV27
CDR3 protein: CASSVGANTEAFF
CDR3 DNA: TGTGCCAGCTCCGTGGGGGCGAACACTGAAGCTTTCTTT

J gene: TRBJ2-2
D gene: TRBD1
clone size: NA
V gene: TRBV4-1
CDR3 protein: CASRFRQGADGELFF
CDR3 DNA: TGCGCCAGCAGGTTTCGACAGGGGGCGGACGGGGAGCTGTTTTTT

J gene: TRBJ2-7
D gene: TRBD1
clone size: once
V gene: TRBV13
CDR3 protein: CASSHRQGAKYEQYF
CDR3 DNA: TGTGCCAGCAGCCATAGACAGGGGGCAAAGTACGAGCAGTACTTC

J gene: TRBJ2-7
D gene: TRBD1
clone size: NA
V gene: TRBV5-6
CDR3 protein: CASNLLRDRSSYEQYF
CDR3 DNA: TGTGCCAGCAACCTACTCCGGGACAGGAGCTCCTACGAGCAGTACTTC

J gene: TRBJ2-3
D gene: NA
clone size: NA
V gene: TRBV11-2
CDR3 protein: CASSPDLTDTQYF
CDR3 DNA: TGTGCCAGCAGCCCTGACCTCACAGATACGCAGTATTTT

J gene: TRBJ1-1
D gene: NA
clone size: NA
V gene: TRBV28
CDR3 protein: CASQTKGWATEAFF
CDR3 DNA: TGTGCCAGTCAGACGAAAGGGTGGGCCACTGAAGCTTTCTTT

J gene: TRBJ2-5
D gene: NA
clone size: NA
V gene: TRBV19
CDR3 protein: CASSIDLQETQYF
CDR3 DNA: TGTGCCAGTAGTATAGACCTCCAAGAGACCCAGTACTTC

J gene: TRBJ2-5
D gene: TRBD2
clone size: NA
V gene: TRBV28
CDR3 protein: CASSWGLAGGEGETQYF
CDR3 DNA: TGTGCCAGCAGTTGGGGACTAGCGGGAGGGGAAGGAGAGACCCAGTACTTC

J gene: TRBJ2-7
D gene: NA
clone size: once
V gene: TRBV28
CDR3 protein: CASSQQGSYYEQYF
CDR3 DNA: TGTGCCAGCAGTCAGCAGGGATCGTACTACGAGCAGTACTTC

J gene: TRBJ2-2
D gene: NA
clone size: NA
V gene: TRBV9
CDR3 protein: CASSVNSAGELFF
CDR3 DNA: TGTGCCAGCAGCGTTAATAGTGCCGGGGAGCTGTTTTTT

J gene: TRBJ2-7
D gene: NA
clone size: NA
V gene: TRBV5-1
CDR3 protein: CASSSTPGTALQYF
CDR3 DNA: TGCGCCAGCAGCTCCACCCCCGGGACGGCGTTGCAGTACTTC

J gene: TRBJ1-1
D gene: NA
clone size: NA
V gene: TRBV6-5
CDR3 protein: CASLPPGHLNTEAFF
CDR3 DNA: TGTGCCAGCCTCCCCCCTGGACACCTGAACACTGAAGCTTTCTTT

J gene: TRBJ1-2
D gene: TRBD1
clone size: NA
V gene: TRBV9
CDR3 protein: CASSLSGGRNYGYTF
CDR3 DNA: TGTGCCAGCAGCCTATCAGGGGGGCGGAACTATGGCTACACCTTC

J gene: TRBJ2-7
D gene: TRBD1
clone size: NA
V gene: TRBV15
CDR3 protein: CATSRDRRDRVHEQYF
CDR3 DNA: TGTGCCACCAGCAGAGATCGGCGGGACAGGGTGCACGAGCAGTACTTC

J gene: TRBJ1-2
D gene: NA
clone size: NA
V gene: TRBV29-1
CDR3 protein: CSVGDSLYGYTF
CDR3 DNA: TGCAGCGTGGGTGACTCCCTCTATGGCTACACCTTC

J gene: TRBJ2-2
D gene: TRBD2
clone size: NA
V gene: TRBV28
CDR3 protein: CASTVAGGTWELFF
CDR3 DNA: TGTGCCAGCACGGTAGCGGGAGGGACCTGGGAGCTGTTTTTT

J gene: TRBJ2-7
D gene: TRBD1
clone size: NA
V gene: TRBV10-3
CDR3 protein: CATGEGTGVIYEQYF
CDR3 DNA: TGTGCCACCGGGGAGGGGACAGGGGTGATTTACGAGCAGTACTTC

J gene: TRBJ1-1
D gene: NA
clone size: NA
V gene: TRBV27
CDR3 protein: CASSFLGAAEAFF
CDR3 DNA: TGTGCCAGCAGTTTCCTCGGGGCGGCTGAAGCTTTCTTT

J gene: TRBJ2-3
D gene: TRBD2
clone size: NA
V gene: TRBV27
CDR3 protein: CASSLSVVAGGADTQYF
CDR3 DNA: TGTGCCAGCAGTTTATCGGTGGTAGCGGGAGGCGCAGATACGCAGTATTTT

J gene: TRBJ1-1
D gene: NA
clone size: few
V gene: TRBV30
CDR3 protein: CAWSVGTEAFF
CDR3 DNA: TGTGCCTGGAGTGTGGGCACTGAAGCTTTCTTT